This TCR beta chain is from a study of blood T cell repertoires in COVID-19 (dated by TCRdb to about 2020). About the study as a whole: Samples from collaborators originated in the United States, Italy and Spain and spanned both the acute and convalescent phases of COVID-19. The material from the prospective study consisted of cDNA or gDNA derived from T cells, B-cell-depleted T cells, or PBMCs. Deeply sampled blood TCRbeta repertoires from subjects exposed to, actively infected with, or recovered from COVID-19 were included in the dataset. The repertoires were released in a freely available public database meant as a resource for research on the immune response to SARS-CoV-2. Samples came from the ongoing ImmuneRACE study (first 160 participants) plus 1,254 subjects from 6 global collaborators. Nearly every sample came with metadata listing a de-identified subject ID, COVID-19 status, age in years and sex. Where available, HLA class I and class II types were obtained from metadata supplied by the sample provider rather than from assay-based typing.

General conclusions and limits of the study: How much clinical and demographic metadata was included differed by source and by participant, and the metadata was provided uncurated.

TCRbeta CDR3 regions were amplified from genomic DNA using the immunoSEQ Assay, a bias-controlled multiplex PCR. Under the source paper's analysis protocol: Within the assay, amplification of reference gene primers was used to estimate how many nucleated cells each sample contained. To quantify the absolute abundance of each unique TCRbeta CDR3 rearrangement, sequence reads were collapsed and filtered. Productive Simpson clonality was computed per sample as the square root of Simpson's diversity index over productive rearrangements. Imported from immuneACCESS, the table was reduced by TCRdb to in-frame sequences with V and J called. These copies leave out some clones; in studies compared against another copy, an unresolved V gene accounts for under half, and the cause of the remainder is not known. The V and J calls and clone size are taken from that table; D and trimming were inferred from the DNA. This sample gives roughly 250,000 clones in total; about 89% of them show up just once. Of the sample, about 1.9% is held by the ten largest clones.

In the prospective study, participants were about 18 to 95 years old, resided in about two dozen geographic areas of the United States, and were enrolled through a virtual design. Cohort assignment in the prospective study relied on participant-reported clinical history from a screening survey and a study questionnaire. For ImmuneRACE Cohort 3, a participant was defined as recovered based on two consecutive negative NP/OP PCR tests, clearance by a healthcare professional, or resolution of symptoms. In the prospective study, whole blood, serum and a nasopharyngeal or oropharyngeal swab were collected from each participant by mobile phlebotomists. Participants in the prospective study had the option to provide additional blood draws and questionnaires over a roughly 2-month period. Before DNA extraction, prospective study blood samples were shipped either frozen or at room temperature. As for this clone: This clone's antigen is unknown. Within one base of it there is no much larger clone, and no base qualities were kept.

Sequencing was performed on PBMCs or T cells enriched from blood (not recorded which). This clonotype was sampled from a young woman who had recovered from COVID-19.

The sequenced DNA: TGTGCCAGCAGCGTCGGGACTAGCGTCGAGCAGTACTTC. The translation is CASSVGTSVEQYF. The rearranged chain carries TRBV7-2 and TRBJ2-7; a stretch of 10 junction bases matches TRBD2. From cysteine to phenylalanine, the CDR3 is 13 amino acids long. CDR3 DNA only is kept here, 39 bases in frame from base 1. According to the germline V gene, CDR1 reads SGHTA and CDR2 reads FQGNSA. At the junction V is shortened by 5 bases and J by 6 bases; bases outside the gene matches: 4.